The 22 T cell receptor beta chains below were found in one sample sequenced in a study of blood T cells in healthy people across ages. The authors ran a second PCR of roughly 6 to 11 cycles using a sample-barcoded 5' primer and a J-beta primer mix. TCRdb reprocessed the 5' RACE reads with MiXCR, giving one entry per CDR3 protein. The sample includes approximately 800,000 distinct CDR3 sequences, approximately 53% of them seen just once. Sequenced sample: blood. Receptors were obtained from a man of 80 years or more in good health.

This clonotype occurred a few times. The rearrangement uses TRBV28 and TRBJ1-2, with a tentative D call TRBD1 (5 bases). Between the trimmed V and J ends, which lost 6 bases and 8 bases, there was a span of 13 bases. The CDR3 has 12 amino acids. Germline CDR1 reads MDHEN; CDR2 reads SYDVKM. CDR3 DNA: TGTGCCAGCAGCATAGGGGATCGGGGCTACACCTTC. This sequence encodes CASSIGDRGYTF.

This clonotype was counted only a few times. The V call is TRBV7-2, the J call TRBJ2-3; D tentatively reads TRBD1 or TRBD2 (5 bases each). Trimming left V 1 base short and J 6 bases short, with 14 bases between. This CDR3 is 15 amino acids long. Per the germline V gene, CDR1 is SGHTA and CDR2 is FQGNSA. In nucleotides, the CDR3 is TGTGCCAGCAGCTTAGTTGGGACCACCGTTGATACGCAGTATTTT. This sequence encodes CASSLVGTTVDTQYF.

V and J are TRBV29-1 and TRBJ1-2; TRBD1 is a possible D gene (5 bases). CDR1 and CDR2 (germline): SQVTM, ANQGSEA. The CDR3 is 15 residues long. Trimming took 3 bases from V and 4 from J, leaving 18 bases between them. Written as DNA, the CDR3 is TGCAGCGTTGAGGATCCCAGGGCGTTAATCTATGGCTACACCTTC. It specifies CSVEDPRALIYGYTF.

This clonotype was observed a few times. This rearrangement joins TRBV12-3 or TRBV12-4 to TRBJ1-1; D gene ambiguous. The CDR3 contains 13 residues. V shed 2 bases and J shed 4 bases, with 8 bases lying between them. CDR3: CASSLMEGTEAFF. CDR3 DNA sequence: TGTGCCAGCAGTTTAATGGAAGGCACTGAAGCTTTCTTT.

This clonotype has just one count. V is TRBV9 and J is TRBJ1-2, with 9 bases matching TRBD1. V gave up 3 bases and J gave up 4 bases; unmatched junction bases: 10. The CDR3 is made up of 16 amino acids. The germline CDR1 and CDR2 sequences are SGDLS and YYNGEE. CDR3 residues: CASSAMIQGASYGYTF. In DNA, the CDR3 is TGTGCCAGCAGCGCGATGATACAGGGGGCCAGCTATGGCTACACCTTC.

This clonotype has a single count. The chain joins TRBV6-2 or TRBV6-3 to TRBJ2-6, with 10 positions matching TRBD1. Trimming removed 6 bases from V and 0 bases from J; junction bases left unmatched: 5. The V gene's germline CDR1 is MNHEY and CDR2 SVGEGT. The CDR3 loop spans 17 amino acids. For the CDR3, the DNA is TGTGCCAGCAGGACCGGGACAGGGGTCTCTGGGGCCAACGTCCTGACTTTC. Protein product: CASRTGTGVSGANVLTF.

The genes are TRBV27 and TRBJ1-5; D is uncertain. The V end lost 5 bases, the J end lost 7 bases, and 12 bases lay between the germline ends. The CDR3 runs to 13 residues. From germline, CDR1 is MNHEY and CDR2 SMNVEV (reference sequence). CDR3 in DNA: TGTGCCAGCAGTGGAACGAGCGGGCAGCCCCAGCATTTT. Translated: CASSGTSGQPQHF.

As for this clonotype: The germline gene is not matched at one end of the junction; a read error may be the cause. The chain joins TRBV29-1 to TRBJ2-1; D unclear. Germline CDR1 reads SQVTM; CDR2 reads ANQGSEA. The CDR3 runs 12 residues. The CDR3 sequence is CSVKESVSVQFF. CDR3 sequence (DNA): TGCAGCGTTAAAGAATCAGTTTCTGTGCAGTTCTTC.

This clonotype came up a few times. V gene TRBV20-1 combines with J gene TRBJ2-3; 9 bases agree with TRBD2. Germline V gene data show CDR1 as DFQATT and CDR2 as SNEGSKA (reference sequence). V was pared by 0 bases and J by 6 bases, with 10 bases of the junction left unmatched. This CDR3 comprises 16 residues. For the CDR3, the DNA is TGCAGTGCTAGAGATGGCGGGAGGGCCGGAGCGGATACGCAGTATTTT. It translates to CSARDGGRAGADTQYF.

This chain connects TRBV28 to TRBJ1-6, with D unclear. The CDR3 covers 13 residues. V lost 1 base to trimming and J lost 8 bases, with 6 bases between them. The germline V gene has CDR1 MDHEN and CDR2 SYDVKM. The CDR3 DNA reads as TGTGCCAGCAGTTTATTTCAGGATTCACCCCTCCACTTT. Translation gives CASSLFQDSPLHF. Looking up the rest from reference TRBV28 and TRBJ1-6 gives the full variable domain: DVKVTQSSRYLVKRTGEKVFLECVQDMDHENMFWYRQDPGLGLRLIYFSYDVKMKEKGDIPEGYSVSREKKERFSLILESASTNQTSMYLCASSLFQDSPLHFGNGTRLTVT.

This chain connects TRBV2 to TRBJ2-3; tentative D call: TRBD1 (6 bases). V shed 10 bases and J shed 2 bases, with 13 bases lying between them. The CDR3 is made up of 13 amino acids. The V gene's germline CDR1 is SNHLY and CDR2 FYNNEI. CDR3 in DNA: TGTGCCACCCACTCAGGGGTCACAGATACGCAGTATTTT. This gives the protein CATHSGVTDTQYF.

The J gene is TRBJ2-3, the V gene TRBV20-1, with TRBD2 matching over 13 bases. V gave up 0 bases and J gave up 4 bases; unmatched junction bases: 7. CDR3 length: 17 amino acids. Per the germline V gene, CDR1 is DFQATT and CDR2 is SNEGSKA (reference sequence). CDR3 region: CSARDPRTSGSPDTQYF. The CDR3 DNA is TGCAGTGCTAGAGATCCCCGGACTAGCGGGAGTCCAGATACGCAGTATTTT.

This clonotype has a handful of counts. The J gene is TRBJ2-1, the V gene TRBV29-1; 8 bases line up with TRBD2. The CDR3 consists of 12 residues. V dropped 7 bases and J dropped 7; count of bases not matched to a gene: 6. Germline loops: CDR1 SQVTM, CDR2 ANQGSEA. The CDR3 DNA follows: TGCAGCGGGATCAGCGGGAGTAATGAGCAGTTCTTC. This encodes CSGISGSNEQFF.

The sample holds one count of this clonotype. This rearrangement joins TRBV12-3 or TRBV12-4 to TRBJ1-1; the D is unclear. The CDR3 is 13 residues long. Trimming removed 2 bases at V and 4 bases at J, with 8 bases between. The DNA for the CDR3 is TGTGCCAGCAGTTTACGGCTCCTCACTGAAGCTTTCTTT. Protein product: CASSLRLLTEAFF.

This clonotype was counted between two and nine times. The V and J genes are TRBV4-2 and TRBJ2-7, with TRBD2 matching 13 bases. Trimming cost V 4 bases and J 0 bases; bases outside gene matches: 9. The germline CDR1 and CDR2 sequences are LGHNA and YNFKEQ. The CDR3 consists of 18 residues. DNA for the CDR3: TGTGCCAGCAGCCCTTCGGGGACTAGCGGGACATCCTCCTACGAGCAGTACTTC. Encoded protein: CASSPSGTSGTSSYEQYF.

The genes are TRBV10-3 and TRBJ2-3; the D is unclear. Germline lookup yields CDR1 ENHRY and CDR2 SYGVKD. Trimming stripped 9 bases from V and 6 bases from J, with 16 bases between. The CDR3 consists of 13 residues. CDR3 sequence reads: CAIALSMGDTQYF. The CDR3 nucleotides are TGTGCCATTGCCTTATCTATGGGGGATACGCAGTATTTT.

This chain joins TRBV24-1 and TRBJ2-1; D assignment may be TRBD1 or TRBD2 (5 bases each). The CDR3 consists of 14 residues. Germline CDR1 and CDR2: KGHDR and SFDVKD. V was cut by 8 bases and J by 4 bases, with 14 bases left in between. CDR3 coding DNA: TGTGCCACCAAGGGGCCCGGCGGGTACAATGAGCAGTTCTTC. Translated, it gives CATKGPGGYNEQFF.

The J gene is TRBJ2-1, the V gene TRBV5-1; 14 nucleotides line up with TRBD2. The germline V gene encodes CDR1 SGHRS and CDR2 YFSETQ. The trim removed 1 base at V and 4 bases at J, leaving 1 base unmatched. CDR3 length: 16 amino acids. The CDR3: CASSLRTSGRYNEQFF. The CDR3 coding sequence is TGCGCCAGCAGCTTGAGGACTAGCGGGAGGTACAATGAGCAGTTCTTC.

The CDR3 sequence: CASSPGSSGPAYF. DNA for the CDR3: TGTGCCAGCAGCCCCGGGTCCAGCGGTCCCGCGTATTTT. The rearrangement joins TRBV28 to TRBJ2-3; perhaps TRBD2 as D (5 bases). The V gene's germline CDR1 is MDHEN and CDR2 SYDVKM. This CDR3 has 13 residues. V lost 6 bases to trimming and J lost 14 bases, with 21 bases between them.

The genes are TRBV6-1 and TRBJ1-2; 9 bases line up with TRBD1. The CDR3 runs to 18 residues. Germline CDR1 and CDR2: MNHNS and SASEGT. The trim removed 6 bases at V and 3 bases at J, leaving 17 bases unmatched. CDR3 coding DNA: TGTGCCAGCAGCAGCCTTACCGGGACAGGGATGTTTGACTATGGCTACACCTTC. Its protein product is CASSSLTGTGMFDYGYTF.

The chain joins TRBV20-1 to TRBJ2-5; weak D call: TRBD1 (7 bases). This CDR3 is 15 amino acids long. CDR1 DFQATT and CDR2 SNEGSKA come from the germline V gene (reference sequence). Trimming stripped 2 bases from V and 11 bases from J, with 24 bases between. CDR3 region: CSARRARGISGEQYF. CDR3 coding DNA: TGCAGTGCTAGAAGGGCCAGGGGGATTTCGGGGGAGCAGTACTTC.

Comment on this clonotype: One end of the junction is discordant with germline, which a read error may explain. DNA for the CDR3: TGCAGTGTTAGACAGGGGGCTCGGGCGAACACTAAAGCTTTCTTT. This codes for CSVRQGARANTKAFF. V and J are TRBV20-1 and TRBJ1-1; the match to TRBD1 covers 10 bases. The CDR3 is made up of 15 amino acids. Per the germline V gene, CDR1 is DFQATT and CDR2 is SNEGSKA (reference sequence).